Listed below are T cell receptor beta chains from one sample, sequenced in a study. Sequenced by immunoSEQ multiplex PCR; TCRdb stores in-frame clones only, minus some. This table has about 68,000 clones, around 93% appearing once. Input material: PBMCs. The receptor set was obtained from a man in his forties or fifties with rheumatoid arthritis. Each CDR3 is given without its conserved first and last residue. A clone size is listed for some rows: how often the clone was seen (once, few, many), or a class if it is expanded.

clone_size,v_call,cdr3_aa
NA,TRBV5-1,ASSQPTSGRGVYNEQF
once,TRBV27,ASSLYWQGEGRNQPQH
NA,TRBV7-9,ASSSWSSAAEAF
NA,TRBV6-5,ASSYSAYSNQPQH
NA,TRBV7-9,ASSGTGTATYEQY
NA,TRBV9,ASSVELAGETQY
NA,TRBV29-1,SVGLRQANTEAF
NA,TRBV27,ASSFRATNTGELF
NA,TRBV7-3,ASSPWGGHTGELF
NA,TRBV7-3,ASSRGGRSSYNEQF
few,TRBV12-3/TRBV12-4,ASSSGQGYEQY
NA,TRBV7-9,ASSFDQNTEAF
once,TRBV6-1,ASSEKAGDTGELF
NA,TRBV7-9,ASSLYPANVEQY
NA,TRBV9,ASSVEIAGNTGELF
NA,TRBV28,ASSSLRLAGGPKLLTDTQY
NA,TRBV6-2/TRBV6-3,ASSYSPGHLVKTQY